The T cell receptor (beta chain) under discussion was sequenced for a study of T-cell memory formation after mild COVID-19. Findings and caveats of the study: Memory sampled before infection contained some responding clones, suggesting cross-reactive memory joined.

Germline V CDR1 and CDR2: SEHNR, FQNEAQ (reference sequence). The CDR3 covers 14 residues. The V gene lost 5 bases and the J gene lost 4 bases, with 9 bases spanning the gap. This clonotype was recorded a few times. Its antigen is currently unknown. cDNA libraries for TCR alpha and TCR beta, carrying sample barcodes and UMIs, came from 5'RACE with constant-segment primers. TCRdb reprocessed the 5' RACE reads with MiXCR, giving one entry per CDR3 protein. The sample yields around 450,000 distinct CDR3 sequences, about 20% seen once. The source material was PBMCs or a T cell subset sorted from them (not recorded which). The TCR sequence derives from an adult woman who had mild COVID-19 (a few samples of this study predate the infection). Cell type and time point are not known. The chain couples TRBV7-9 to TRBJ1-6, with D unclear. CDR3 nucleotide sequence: TGTGCCAGCAGCAGTGACGGGTATAATTCACCCCTCCACTTT. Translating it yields CASSSDGYNSPLHF.